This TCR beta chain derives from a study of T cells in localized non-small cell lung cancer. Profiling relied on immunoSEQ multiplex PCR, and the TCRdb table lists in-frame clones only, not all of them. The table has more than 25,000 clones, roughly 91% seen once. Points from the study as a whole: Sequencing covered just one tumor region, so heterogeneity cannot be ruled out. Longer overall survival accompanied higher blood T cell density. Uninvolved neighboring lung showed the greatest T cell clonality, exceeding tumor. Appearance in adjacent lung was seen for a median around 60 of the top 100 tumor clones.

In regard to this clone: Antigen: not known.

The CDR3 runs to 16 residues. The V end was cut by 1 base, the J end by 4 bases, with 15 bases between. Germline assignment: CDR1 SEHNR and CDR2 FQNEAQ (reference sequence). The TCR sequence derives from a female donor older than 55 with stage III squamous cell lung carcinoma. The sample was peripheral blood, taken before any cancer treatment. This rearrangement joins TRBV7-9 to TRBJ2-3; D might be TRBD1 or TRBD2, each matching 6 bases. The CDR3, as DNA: TGTGCCAGCAGCTTAGAGCTAGGGGGGATCTCAGATACGCAGTATTTT. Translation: CASSLELGGISDTQYF.